Below, 20 T cell receptor beta chains from the same sample are listed, as sequenced in a study of blood T cell repertoires in COVID-19. The assay was immunoSEQ multiplex PCR, and TCRdb's table has in-frame clones only and misses some. This table has some 180,000 clones, under 90% appearing once. Sequenced input: peripheral blood. These TCRs come from a man aged 55 to 70 with acute or convalescent COVID-19.

V and J are TRBV19 and TRBJ1-2; 10 bases map to TRBD1. The CDR3 runs to 16 residues. V shed 5 bases and J 7 bases; nucleotides not matched to a gene: 13. The germline CDR1 and CDR2 sequences are LNHDA and SQIVND (reference sequence). CDR3 protein: CASSSEGRQGAPGYTF. As DNA, the CDR3 is TGTGCCAGTAGTTCCGAGGGTCGACAGGGGGCGCCTGGCTACACCTTC.

This chain connects TRBV20-1 to TRBJ1-4; 8 bases are shared with TRBD1. Germline CDR1 is DFQATT and CDR2 is SNEGSKA (reference sequence). V was pared by 3 bases and J by 7 bases, with 10 bases of the junction left unmatched. The CDR3 length is 15 residues. CDR3 in amino acids: CSASESGRGREKLFF. DNA for the CDR3: TGCAGTGCTAGTGAATCCGGCAGGGGGCGTGAAAAACTGTTTTTT.

The chain is built from TRBV7-2 and TRBJ1-2, with D unclear. Germline V CDR1 and CDR2: SGHTA, FQGNSA. The V end lost 8 bases, the J end lost 4 bases, and 14 bases lay between the germline ends. The CDR3 loop spans 13 amino acids. As DNA, the CDR3 is TGTGCCAGCGCTGCAGGCGAGGGCTATGGCTACACCTTC. The encoded protein is CASAAGEGYGYTF.

V and J are TRBV11-2 and TRBJ1-1; D is perhaps TRBD1 (6 bases). Germline CDR1 and CDR2: SGHAT and FQNNGV. The V gene lost 1 base and the J gene lost 1 base, with 10 bases spanning the gap. The CDR3 has 15 residues. This CDR3 reads CASSLGQVGNTEAFF. Here the CDR3 DNA reads TGTGCCAGCAGCTTAGGACAGGTCGGGAACACTGAAGCTTTCTTT.

This chain uses TRBV27 with TRBJ2-1; D is possibly TRBD2 (8 bases). The CDR3 loop spans 18 amino acids. Germline loops: CDR1 MNHEY, CDR2 SMNVEV (reference sequence). The V end was cut by 3 bases, the J end by 3 bases, with 21 bases between. This chain's CDR3 is CASSLISGRGGLYNEQFF. The CDR3 region has the DNA TGTGCCAGCAGTTTGATCAGCGGGAGAGGGGGCCTCTACAATGAGCAGTTCTTC.

This chain links TRBV9 with TRBJ2-3; no clear D gene. The CDR3 is 15 amino acids. V gave up 1 base and J gave up 1 base, with 10 bases separating them. Germline CDR1 is SGDLS and CDR2 is YYNGEE. The CDR3 is CASSVLGTGTDTQYF. The CDR3 DNA reads TGTGCCAGCAGCGTATTGGGCACAGGCACAGATACGCAGTATTTT.

This clone was counted a few times. V usage is TRBV27 and J usage is TRBJ2-1, with D maybe TRBD2 (5 bases). Trimming left V 0 bases short and J 4 bases short, with 16 bases between. The CDR3 consists of 17 residues. Germline CDR1 MNHEY, CDR2 SMNVEV (reference sequence). The CDR3 here is CASSLSPGLGGYNEQFF. In DNA form, the CDR3 reads TGTGCCAGCAGTTTATCCCCCGGGCTAGGAGGTTACAATGAGCAGTTCTTC.

This clone was seen repeatedly, ten times or more. The chain uses TRBV6-6 and TRBJ2-1; 9 positions match TRBD2. Germline V gene sequence: CDR1 MNHNY, CDR2 SVGAGI (reference sequence). There are 15 residues in the CDR3. V shed 0 bases, J shed 10 bases, and the junction held 7 bases outside the gene matches. The CDR3, as DNA: TGTGCCAGCAGTTACTCGGGCGGGAGGGCCGTAGAGCAGTTCTTC. This sequence encodes CASSYSGGRAVEQFF.

The chain employs TRBV19 and TRBJ2-7; 7 bases agree with TRBD1. Germline CDR1 LNHDA, CDR2 SQIVND (reference sequence). V trimming: 4 bases; J trimming: 2 bases; junction bases outside the gene matches: 2. The length of the CDR3 is 13 residues. The CDR3 is CASSTTGPYEQYF. The CDR3 coding sequence is TGTGCCAGTAGTACGACAGGGCCCTACGAGCAGTACTTC.

V usage is TRBV5-1 and J usage is TRBJ1-1, with D tentatively TRBD1 (5 bases). Germline CDR1 reads SGHRS; CDR2 reads YFSETQ. Trimming removed 1 base at V and 4 bases at J, with 8 bases between. The CDR3 is 13 amino acids. The CDR3: CASSLNQGTEAFF. As DNA, the CDR3 is TGCGCCAGCAGCTTGAACCAGGGCACTGAAGCTTTCTTT. The full variable domain, its missing parts supplied by reference TRBV5-1 and TRBJ1-1, is KAGVTQTPRYLIKTRGQQVTLSCSPISGHRSVSWYQQTPGQGLQFLFEYFSETQRNKGNFPGRFSGRQFSNSRSEMNVSTLELGDSALYLCASSLNQGTEAFFGQGTRLTVV.

About this clone itself: This specimen includes other DNA sequences encoding the same CDR3. The V call is TRBV4-2, the J call TRBJ1-5; 7 nucleotides match TRBD1. The CDR3 consists of 15 residues. Trimming took 0 bases from V and 4 from J; bases not matched to a gene: 3. Per the germline V gene, CDR1 is LGHNA and CDR2 is YNFKEQ. CDR3 protein: CASSQDGGQNQPQHF. CDR3 sequence (DNA): TGTGCCAGCAGCCAAGATGGGGGACAGAATCAGCCCCAGCATTTT.

This chain joins TRBV18 and TRBJ1-5; 7 bases match TRBD1. Germline lookup yields CDR1 KGHSH and CDR2 LQKENI. J gave up 6 bases and V 3 bases, and 8 bases lay outside the gene matches. The CDR3 totals 15 residues. CDR3 nucleotides: TGTGCCAGCTCACCCGGACAGGTAGGCGTTCAGCCCCAGCATTTT. Amino acid sequence: CASSPGQVGVQPQHF.

The J gene is TRBJ2-7, the V gene TRBV7-9; 10 bases are a match to TRBD1. The CDR3 runs 14 residues. The germline CDR1 and CDR2 sequences are SEHNR and FQNEAQ (reference sequence). The ends lost 5 bases at V and 4 bases at J; junction bases unmatched: 5. CDR3 DNA: TGTGCCAGCAGCCGGACAGGGGGATATTACGAGCAGTACTTC. This gives the protein CASSRTGGYYEQYF.

This clone has just a few counts. The chain employs TRBV6-5 and TRBJ2-7; TRBD1 matches 7 bases. CDR3 length: 14 residues. Germline loops: CDR1 MNHEY, CDR2 SVGAGI. J gave up 5 bases and V 6 bases, and 10 bases lay outside the gene matches. CDR3 amino acids: CASSAGGSVNEQYF. CDR3 in DNA: TGTGCCAGCAGCGCAGGGGGATCGGTAAACGAGCAGTACTTC.

This sequence joins TRBV24-1 and TRBJ2-1, with 13 positions matching TRBD2. There are 15 residues in the CDR3. Germline V gives CDR1 KGHDR, CDR2 SFDVKD. With V trimmed by 8 bases and J by 9 bases, 9 bases remained unmatched. The CDR3, as DNA: TGTGCCACCAACCCCGGGACTAGCGGGGAGGCTGAGCAGTTCTTC. Translation gives CATNPGTSGEAEQFF.

DNA for the CDR3: TGTGCCAGCAGCATGAGCCTAAGGACAGACACTGAAGCTTTCTTT. It codes for CASSMSLRTDTEAFF. The chain is built from TRBV6-6 and TRBJ1-1; tentative D call: TRBD1 (6 bases). The CDR3 has 15 residues. The germline V gene has CDR1 MNHNY and CDR2 SVGAGI (reference sequence). Trimming left V 6 bases short and J 3 bases short, with 17 bases between.

V usage is TRBV2 and J usage is TRBJ1-2; no clear D. In germline, CDR1 is SNHLY, CDR2 FYNNEI. V lost 4 bases and J lost 3, with 6 bases in between. The length of the CDR3 is 12 residues. CDR3 protein: CASSAGYYGYTF. The CDR3 region has the DNA TGTGCCAGCAGTGCGGGGTACTATGGCTACACCTTC.

This chain joins TRBV3-1 (or the pseudogene TRBV3-2) and TRBJ1-6; D uncertain. CDR1 and CDR2 (germline): LGHDT, YNNKEL (reference sequence). Deletions cut 0 bases from V and 0 bases from J, with 9 bases between. The CDR3 has 17 residues. The DNA for the CDR3 is TGTGCCAGCAGCCAAGAGGGCCGGAACTCCTATAATTCACCCCTCCACTTT. Amino acid sequence: CASSQEGRNSYNSPLHF.

Comments on this clone: The sample has other DNA sequences that encode this CDR3 too. The chain recombines TRBV24-1 with TRBJ1-1; 9 bases map to TRBD1. The CDR3 extends over 13 amino acids. CDR1 and CDR2 (germline): KGHDR, SFDVKD. The junction had 1 base not matched to a gene; V was cut back by 5 bases and J by 4 bases. CDR3 amino acids: CATSVTGGTEAFF. CDR3 DNA sequence: TGTGCCACCAGTGTGACAGGGGGCACTGAAGCTTTCTTT.

This clone was recorded only once. CDR3 residues: CASSTSLAGSSYNEQFF. The CDR3 DNA reads as TGTGCCAGCAGCACTTCGCTAGCGGGGAGCTCCTACAATGAGCAGTTCTTC. The chain carries TRBV9 and TRBJ2-1, with 9 bases that match TRBD2. This CDR3 is 17 amino acids long. Unmatched junction bases numbered 8, after V lost 4 bases and J lost 0 bases. CDR1 SGDLS and CDR2 YYNGEE come from the germline V gene.